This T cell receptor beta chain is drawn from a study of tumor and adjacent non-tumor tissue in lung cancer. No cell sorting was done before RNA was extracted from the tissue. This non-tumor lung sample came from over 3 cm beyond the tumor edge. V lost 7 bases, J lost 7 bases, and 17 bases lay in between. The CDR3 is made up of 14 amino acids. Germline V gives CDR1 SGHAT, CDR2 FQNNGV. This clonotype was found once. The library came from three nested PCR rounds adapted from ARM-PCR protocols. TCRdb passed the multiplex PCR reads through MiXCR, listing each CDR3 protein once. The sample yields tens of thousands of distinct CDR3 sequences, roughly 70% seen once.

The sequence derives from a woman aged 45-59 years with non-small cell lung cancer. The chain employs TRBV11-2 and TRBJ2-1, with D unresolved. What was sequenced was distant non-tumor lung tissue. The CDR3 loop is CASNLNLGTNEQFF. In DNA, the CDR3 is TGTGCCAGCAACTTGAATCTGGGAACGAATGAGCAGTTCTTC.